The 2 T cell receptor delta chains given below trace back to one sample, sequenced in a study of γδ T cells in repeated Plasmodium falciparum infection. Vgamma9/Vdelta2+ and Vdelta2-negative gammadelta T cells were flow-sorted from PBMC for bulk sequencing. TCRdb made new clone calls on the multiplex PCR reads using CATT. Here the sample spans 50,000 or so delta-chain clones, 1.6% being singletons. Sequencing was performed on gamma-delta T cells from blood. The receptors come from a pool of human donors (malaria-infected and uninfected, not separated).

Concerning this clone: A far larger clone is one nucleotide away, so this likely arose from a read error. Within the sample, other DNA sequences also encode this same CDR3. The chain joins TRDV1 to TRDJ1; D possibly corresponds to TRDD3 (5 bases). V shed 4 bases and J shed 0 bases, with 18 bases lying between them. CDR1 TSWWSYY and CDR2 QGS come from the germline V gene. The CDR3 covers 17 residues. CDR3 bases: TGTGCTCTTGGGGGGGTCCTGGGACAAAGGGACACCGATAAACTCATCTTT. Amino acid sequence: CALGGVLGQRDTDKLIF.

This clone showed up many times. The CDR3 region has the DNA TGTGCTCTTGGGGAACTAGTACCCTCCAAGTGGGGGACGGACACCGATAAACTCATCTTT. The encoded protein is CALGELVPSKWGTDTDKLIF. V and J are TRDV1 and TRDJ1, with 7 bases matching TRDD3. The trim removed 0 bases at V and 0 bases at J, leaving 16 bases unmatched. The germline gives CDR1 TSWWSYY, CDR2 QGS. There are 20 residues in the CDR3.